The 7 T cell receptor beta chains below come from one sample, sequenced in a study of prognosis after radiotherapy for stage I lung cancer. Researchers used two-round multiplex PCR to amplify TCR beta CDR3 starting from genomic DNA. Primers were specific to each TRBV and TRBJ gene in first-round PCR. TCRdb reprocessed the multiplex PCR reads with MiXCR, giving one entry per CDR3 protein. Of some 35,000 distinct CDR3 sequences detected, nearly 35% appear once; the ten largest clones hold approximately 17%. The material was PBMCs, obtained before or after stereotactic body radiation therapy (not recorded which). These receptors were collected from a donor aged 50 or older with non-small cell lung cancer.

This clonotype was detected only a few times. This clone may be a read error of a much larger clone one base away. The V and J genes are TRBV27 and TRBJ2-1; 8 bases match TRBD2. CDR1 MNHEY and CDR2 SMNVEV come from the germline V gene (reference sequence). CDR3 length equals 15 residues. CDR3 DNA sequence: TGTGCCAGCAGTCCCAGGGGCGGGAGGAACAATGAGCAGTCCTTC. Protein product: CASSPRGGRNNEQSF.

This clonotype was seen many times. The V call is TRBV20-1, the J call TRBJ2-2, with 10 bases aligning to TRBD2. Germline V gives CDR1 DFQATT, CDR2 SNEGSKA (reference sequence). The V gene end was trimmed by 4 bases and the J gene end by 7 bases; junction bases not matched to a gene: 9. The CDR3 runs to 15 residues. The CDR3 reads CSATQREGRDGELFF. The DNA for the CDR3 is TGCAGTGCTACACAGCGGGAGGGCCGAGACGGGGAGCTGTTTTTT.

Comment on this clonotype: This may be a read error: a much more frequent sequence differs by one nucleotide. The V and J genes are TRBV28 and TRBJ2-3; D is perhaps TRBD2 (5 bases). The CDR3 length is 12 residues. V was clipped by 4 bases and J by 7 bases, with 9 bases between them. Germline V gene sequence: CDR1 MDHEN, CDR2 SYDVKM. For the CDR3, the DNA is TGTGCCAGCAGTTCTAGCTGGTATACGCAGTATTTT. This encodes CASSSSWYTQYF.

This clonotype came up once. The rearrangement links TRBV20-1 to TRBJ1-5; 12 nucleotides align to TRBD1. Trimming cost V 4 bases and J 0 bases; bases outside gene matches: 13. CDR3 length: 19 residues. Germline CDR1 and CDR2: DFQATT and SNEGSKA (reference sequence). DNA for the CDR3: TGCAGTGCTAATTTTGGGACAGGGGGCCAAGCCTATAGCAATCAGCCCCAGCATTTT. It encodes CSANFGTGGQAYSNQPQHF.

This clonotype came up a few times. The chain has TRBV18 and TRBJ1-1, with unresolved D. The CDR3 is made up of 15 amino acids. Trimming left V 1 base short and J 1 base short, with 10 bases between. Germline CDR1 and CDR2: KGHSH and LQKENI. DNA for the CDR3: TGTGCCAGCTCACCACAATTCGGGCAGAACACTGAAGCTTTCTTT. It specifies CASSPQFGQNTEAFF.

The chain is built from TRBV12-3 or TRBV12-4 and TRBJ2-1; TRBD2 agrees at 11 bases. The CDR3 length is 14 residues. V shed 6 bases, J shed 10 bases, and the junction held 8 bases outside the gene matches. CDR3 bases: TGTGCCAGCAGCCATAGCGGGGGGGCCCGAGAGCAGTTCTTC. Translation gives CASSHSGGAREQFF.

This clonotype came up once. This chain uses TRBV12-3 or TRBV12-4 with TRBJ1-1; no reliable D call. The CDR3 extends over 12 amino acids. Deletions cut 9 bases from V and 6 bases from J, with 14 bases between. The CDR3 nucleotides read TGTGCCAGTAGACATGGGTTCGCTGAAGCTTTCTTT. Amino acid sequence: CASRHGFAEAFF.